The source of this TCR beta chain is a study of T-cell memory formation after mild COVID-19. General observations from the study: Cross-reactive memory seemingly joined, as some responding clones were found in pre-infection memory.

TCRdb called the 5' RACE reads again in MiXCR, with one record for every CDR3 protein. The sample comprises roughly 220,000 distinct CDR3 sequences, 7.5% to 10% of which are singletons, and roughly 3.5% rests with the top ten. This clonotype was seen only a few times. No antigen is known for it. The CDR3 sequence is 12 residues long. The V end lost 5 bases, the J end lost 5 bases, and 9 bases lay between the germline ends. This receptor was taken from a man between 18 and 35 years old who had mild COVID-19 (a few samples of this study predate the infection). Cell type and time point are not known. The chain has TRBV12-3 or TRBV12-4 and TRBJ1-2; a possible D gene is TRBD1 (6 bases). Sequenced input: PBMCs or a T cell subset sorted from them (not recorded which). The CDR3 sequence: CASSPGQYGYTF. The CDR3 DNA sequence: TGTGCCAGCAGTCCAGGACAGTATGGCTACACCTTC.